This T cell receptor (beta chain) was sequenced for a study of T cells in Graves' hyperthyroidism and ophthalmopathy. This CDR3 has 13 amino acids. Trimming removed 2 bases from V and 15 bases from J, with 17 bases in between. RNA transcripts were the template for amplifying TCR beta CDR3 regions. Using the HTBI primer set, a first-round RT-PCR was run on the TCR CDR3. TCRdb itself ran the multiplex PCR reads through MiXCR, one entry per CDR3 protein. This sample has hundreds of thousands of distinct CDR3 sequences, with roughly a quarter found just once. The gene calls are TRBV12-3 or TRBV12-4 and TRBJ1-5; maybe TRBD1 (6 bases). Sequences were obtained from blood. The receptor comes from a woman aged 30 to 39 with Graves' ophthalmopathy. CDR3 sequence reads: CASSLLGQGSPHF. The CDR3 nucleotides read TGTGCCAGCAGTTTACTTGGGCAGGGGAGTCCGCATTTT.